This T cell receptor beta chain is drawn from a study of blood T cell repertoires in COVID-19 (dated by TCRdb to 2018 to 2021). With regard to the full study: Samples from collaborators originated in the United States, Italy and Spain and spanned both the acute and convalescent phases of COVID-19. The samples were drawn from two sources: the first 160 participants of the ongoing ImmuneRACE study, and about 1,300 subjects contributed by 6 global collaborators. The repertoires were released in a freely available public database intended as a resource for research on the immune response to SARS-CoV-2. The material from the prospective study consisted of cDNA or gDNA derived from T cells, B-cell-depleted T cells, or PBMCs. Deeply sampled blood TCRbeta repertoires from subjects exposed to, actively infected with, or recovered from COVID-19 were included in the dataset. HLA class I and class II types, where available, came from metadata supplied by the sample provider rather than from assay-based typing. Nearly every sample came with metadata listing a de-identified subject ID, COVID-19 status, age in years and sex.

Including the terminal cysteine and phenylalanine, the CDR3 comprises 15 residues. The entry retains the CDR3 DNA only, 45 bases that are in frame from base 1. From the germline V gene, CDR1 is MNHEY and CDR2 is SVGEGT. V and J are trimmed by 2 bases and 11 bases, and the gene matches miss 8 bases of the junction. The collaborating institutions used their own protocols to collect whole blood in K2EDTA tubes. For TCRbeta analysis, collaborators shipped samples as frozen whole blood, isolated PBMCs, or DNA extracted from either of those sample types. The sample holds a few counts of this clone. It lacks a known antigen. Qualities for individual bases were not recorded, and no much larger clone is one base off. Study-wide conclusions, independent of this receptor: Clinical and demographic metadata were provided uncurated, with the amount varying by source and participant.

TCRbeta CDR3 regions were amplified from genomic DNA using the immunoSEQ Assay, a bias-controlled multiplex PCR. Regarding the original processing steps: Nucleated cell counts per sample were estimated from amplification of reference gene primers within the assay. Sequence reads were collapsed and filtered to measure the absolute abundance of every unique TCRbeta CDR3 rearrangement. For each sample, productive Simpson clonality was calculated as the square root of Simpson's diversity index across productive rearrangements. The clones in this table, taken by TCRdb from immuneACCESS, are in-frame only. Not every clone is retained; where verified, under half of the shortfall comes from an unresolved V gene, and the cause of the rest is unknown. V and J calls and clone size come straight from that table; D and trimming were deduced from the DNA. A total of 35,000 to 45,000 clones appear in this sample, 70% to 90% of them only once. The top ten clones comprise 30% to 40% of the sample.

The clonotype was recovered from a man in his sixties or seventies with active COVID-19. The sequencing input was peripheral blood. The chain is made from TRBV6-2 or TRBV6-3 and TRBJ1-6, with TRBD1 identical over 8 junction bases. The CDR3 region: CASSYLAGGQAPLHF. The nucleotide sequence reads TGTGCCAGCAGTTACCTGGCAGGGGGCCAGGCACCCCTCCACTTT.